This T cell receptor (beta chain) emerged from a study of early T cells in non-severe SARS-CoV-2 infection. A note on this clonotype: A read error is possible here, since a much larger clone lies one base away.

Individual cDNA molecules carried attached unique molecular identifiers. MiXCR, run by TCRdb on the 5' RACE reads, gives a single entry per CDR3 protein. This sample has over 50,000 distinct CDR3 sequences, with around an eighth found just once. Sequences were obtained from whole blood. The origin of this receptor is an adult who was a healthcare worker with PCR-confirmed SARS-CoV-2 infection or an uninfected control (not recorded which).

The CDR3 protein is CASIQWASVKAFF. In DNA, the CDR3 is TGTGCCAGCATTCAGTGGGCCTCAGTCAAAGCTTTCTTT. The chain uses TRBV2 and TRBJ1-1; the D is unclear. The germline gives CDR1 SNHLY, CDR2 FYNNEI. The germline V and J ends were trimmed by 7 bases and 9 bases, with 18 bases remaining between them. The CDR3 sequence is 13 residues long.